The text below deals with one T cell receptor beta chain. Its matching antigen is unknown. The CDR3 contains 11 residues. Germline CDR1 reads DFQATT; CDR2 reads SNEGSKA (reference sequence). The V end lost 6 bases, the J end lost 5 bases, and 10 bases lay between the germline ends. PCR involved 60 Vbeta and 13 Jbeta primers. Libraries were prepared by immunoSEQ multiplex PCR; TCRdb keeps only in-frame clonotypes and omits some of them. The sample includes approximately 120,000 clones, 74% of them seen just once. This sample was taken from a study of cytomegalovirus exposure and HLA in healthy donors. About the research overall: HLA-typed donors were the source of about 81 million unique TCRs held in an early data release.

Study findings and constraints: Highest at DRB1 and lowest at HLA-C, TCR association rates differed among HLA loci in a later analysis.

This TCR derives from a human donor in good health. The specimen was PBMCs. The V call is TRBV20-1, the J call TRBJ1-1, with a weak D call TRBD1 (6 bases). CDR3 sequence: CSALGQTEAFF. The DNA of the CDR3 is TGCAGTGCCCTAGGACAGACTGAAGCTTTCTTT.